A selection of T cell receptor beta chains follows, all from one sample in a study of STAT3 mutations in large granular lymphocyte leukemia. Profiled with immunoSEQ multiplex PCR; TCRdb holds only in-frame clones, not every one. The table records 7,500 to 10,000 clones, about 92% of them present only once. The specimen was peripheral blood mononuclear cells. The receptors shown here come from a man between 60 and 75 years old with T-cell large granular lymphocyte leukemia. Some clones in this sample may be carry-over from other donors' samples. CDR3s include the opening cysteine and the closing phenylalanine or tryptophan. The order of the fields is J gene, D gene, V gene, clone size, CDR3 length, CDR3 DNA, CDR3 protein. D genes are given only for firm matches. Rows give clone size only sometimes, using once, few, many, or a class for an expanded clone.

TRBJ1-5	TRBD1	TRBV27	NA	15	TGTGCCAGCAGTCCAACCCCGACAGGGGTCTTGCCCCAGCATTTT	CASSPTPTGVLPQHF
TRBJ1-2	TRBD1	TRBV30	NA	15	TGTGCCTGGAGGACCGACAGGGGGAGAATTAGTGGCTACACCTTC	CAWRTDRGRISGYTF
TRBJ2-7	TRBD1	TRBV30	NA	15	TGTGCCTGGAGTGGGAAGGGGGACAGGGCCTACGAGCAGTACTTC	CAWSGKGDRAYEQYF
TRBJ2-7	NA	TRBV9	few	13	TGTGCCAGCGGCGGAGGGAGCAGGAACGAGCAGTACTTC	CASGGGSRNEQYF
TRBJ2-5	TRBD1	TRBV30	NA	15	TGTGCCTGGAGTGTACGAACAGGGGGCATGGAGACCCAGTACTTC	CAWSVRTGGMETQYF
TRBJ1-2	TRBD1	TRBV6-6	NA	14	TGTGCCAGCAGGAAGGGACAGGGACAAGGTGGCTACACCTTC	CASRKGQGQGGYTF
TRBJ2-5	NA	TRBV6-1	NA	15	TGTGCCAGCAGTGAAGCGCCAAGGGGGAAAGAGACCCAGTACTTC	CASSEAPRGKETQYF
TRBJ1-4	NA	TRBV20-1	NA	11	TGCAGTGCTCTCCGTAATGAAAAACTGTTTTTT	CSALRNEKLFF
TRBJ2-7	TRBD2	TRBV7-2	NA	15	TGTGCCAGCAGCCCAATTCTTCGGGAGGGTTCAGAGCAGTACTTC	CASSPILREGSEQYF
TRBJ2-7	NA	TRBV2	NA	14	TGTGCCAGCAGGGGGACCAAACCCTCCTACGAGCAGTACTTC	CASRGTKPSYEQYF
TRBJ2-3	NA	TRBV7-2	NA	15	TGTGCCAGCAGCTTAGTCCGGGTTACGACAGATACGCAGTATTTT	CASSLVRVTTDTQYF
TRBJ1-1	NA	TRBV30	NA	13	TGTGCCTGGAGTGTCGGATTGAACACTGAAGCTTTCTTT	CAWSVGLNTEAFF
TRBJ2-7	NA	TRBV6-5	NA	11	TGTGCCAGCAGTACACCCTGGGAGCAGTACTTC	CASSTPWEQYF
TRBJ2-1	TRBD1	TRBV5-1	NA	16	TGCGCCAGCAGCTTACGTTTGGGACAGGGGGACAATGAGCAGTTCTTC	CASSLRLGQGDNEQFF
TRBJ2-7	NA	TRBV7-2	NA	14	TGTGCCAGCAGCTTCACGGCCGGGGCGAGCGAGCAGTACTTC	CASSFTAGASEQYF
TRBJ2-4	TRBD1	TRBV18	NA	14	TGTGCCAGCTCCCCAACAGGGGCCCAAAACATTCAGTACTTC	CASSPTGAQNIQYF
TRBJ1-2	TRBD1	TRBV19	NA	14	TGTGCCAGTAGTAGACAGGGGCCCAACTATGGCTACACCTTC	CASSRQGPNYGYTF
TRBJ2-1	NA	TRBV6-5	NA	12	TGTGCCAGCAGTAACACCTACAATGAGCAGTTCTTC	CASSNTYNEQFF
TRBJ1-2	NA	TRBV30	NA	13	TGTGCCTGGAGTGTAGGGGGGGGACATGGCTACACCTTC	CAWSVGGGHGYTF
TRBJ2-5	NA	TRBV7-9	NA	16	TGTGCCACCTCCTTATGGGTTAGCGCGGGCCGAGAGACCCAGTACTTC	CATSLWVSAGRETQYF
TRBJ2-6	NA	TRBV15	once	15	TGTGCCACCAGCCCCCGGGACTCTGGGGCCAACGTCCTGACTTTC	CATSPRDSGANVLTF
TRBJ2-5	NA	TRBV4-2	NA	19	TGTGCCAGCAGCCAAGATGGGGTCTCCTGGCGCTCTGCTCAAGAGACCCAGTACTTC	CASSQDGVSWRSAQETQYF
TRBJ2-3	NA	TRBV5-1	NA	15	TGCGCCAGCAGCCCGTCGACAGATAGCACAGATACGCAGTATTTT	CASSPSTDSTDTQYF
TRBJ1-1	NA	TRBV4-1	NA	15	TGCGCCAGCAGCCAAAGTAGATCTATGAACACTGAAGCTTTCTTT	CASSQSRSMNTEAFF
TRBJ2-2	NA	TRBV6-1	NA	16	TGTGCCAGCAGTGAAGCATGGCGGGAGAACACCGGGGAGCTGTTTTTT	CASSEAWRENTGELFF
TRBJ2-7	NA	TRBV28	NA	13	TGTGCCAGCCTCGAACCCCTCGGGACCTCACAGTACTTC	CASLEPLGTSQYF
TRBJ1-2	NA	TRBV1	once	14	TGCACCAGCAGCCAAGGGGGGACAGCCTATGGCTACACCTTC	CTSSQGGTAYGYTF
TRBJ1-3	NA	TRBV29-1	NA	14	TGCAGCGCCCGACGAAACAGCGGAGGAAACACCATATATTTT	CSARRNSGGNTIYF
TRBJ2-3	NA	TRBV28	NA	15	TGTGCCAGCATGACCGGCGGGATTTACACAGATACGCAGTATTTT	CASMTGGIYTDTQYF
TRBJ2-7	TRBD2	TRBV19	NA	16	TGTGCCAGTAGATCCCTCGGGACTAGCGGTCCCTACGAGCAGTACTTC	CASRSLGTSGPYEQYF
TRBJ2-7	NA	TRBV28	NA	14	TGTGCCACTTTGGGGGCGCGCTTCCCCTACGAGCAGTACTTC	CATLGARFPYEQYF
TRBJ2-7	TRBD1	TRBV5-4	NA	20	TGTGCCAGCAGCTTGGGGCCGGTGACAGGGTTACCACCGGGGTCTTACGAGCAGTACTTC	CASSLGPVTGLPPGSYEQYF
TRBJ2-7	TRBD1	TRBV7-2	NA	13	TGTGCCAGCAGCCCCCAACAGGGGTGGGAGCAGTACTTC	CASSPQQGWEQYF
TRBJ1-5	TRBD1	TRBV29-1	NA	14	TGCAGCGTTGAAGGACAGGGGGCTAGGGGGCCCCAGCATTTT	CSVEGQGARGPQHF
TRBJ1-6	NA	TRBV5-4	NA	13	TGTGCCTGCCGACAGACAAGCAATGGACCCCTCCACTTT	CACRQTSNGPLHF
TRBJ2-3	NA	TRBV5-8	NA	12	TGTGCCAGCAGCTTGACCGCAGATACGCAGTATTTT	CASSLTADTQYF
TRBJ2-3	NA	TRBV11-3	NA	16	TGTGCCAGCAGCCCAGGACTGGATACCTACACAGATACGCAGTATTTT	CASSPGLDTYTDTQYF
TRBJ2-4	NA	TRBV6-5	NA	14	TGTGCCAGCAGCCGGTCCGGGGTTCAAAACATTCAGTACTTC	CASSRSGVQNIQYF
TRBJ1-1	TRBD1	TRBV27	once	14	TGTGCCAGCAGTCGGCCAGGGGGCGCCGCTGAAGCTTTCTTT	CASSRPGGAAEAFF
TRBJ2-1	NA	TRBV7-3	NA	15	TGTGCCAGCAGCAGCCGGGACTTCGGGTACAATGAGCAGTTCTTC	CASSSRDFGYNEQFF
TRBJ2-3	NA	TRBV5-1	NA	17	TGCGCCAGCAGCTTGGCCGTGGGGCGGGGTCCCACAGATACGCAGTATTTT	CASSLAVGRGPTDTQYF
TRBJ2-7	NA	TRBV10-3	NA	12	TGTGCCATCAGTCCGGGGAGCCTGGAGCAGTACTTC	CAISPGSLEQYF
TRBJ1-3	NA	TRBV7-2	few	12	TGTGCCAGCAGCTTAGAAAGAAACACCATATATTTT	CASSLERNTIYF
TRBJ1-1	NA	TRBV18	NA	15	TGTGCCAGCTCACCGCTTCCGGGGGTGGACACTGAAGCTTTCTTT	CASSPLPGVDTEAFF
TRBJ2-1	TRBD1	TRBV27	NA	15	TGTGCCAGCAGCCCCCCGGGACAGGGGTGGTATGAGCAGTTCTTC	CASSPPGQGWYEQFF
TRBJ2-7	NA	TRBV6-6	NA	13	TGTGCCAGCTCCGTCCACGGCACCTACGAGCAGTACTTC	CASSVHGTYEQYF
TRBJ2-5	TRBD1	TRBV19	NA	14	TGTGCCAGTAGTCCAAGGACAGGGGGAGAGACCCAGTACTTC	CASSPRTGGETQYF
TRBJ1-2	NA	TRBV15	NA	15	TGTGCCACCAGCAGAGATCTTGAGGGTATCAATGGCTACACCTTC	CATSRDLEGINGYTF
TRBJ2-2	NA	TRBV29-1	once	14	TGCAGCGCCCGGTACCGAACTCCAACCGGGAAGCTGTTTTTT	CSARYRTPTGKLFF
TRBJ2-7	NA	TRBV7-9	NA	16	TGTGCCAGCAGCTTATTAAGGGCTGCCGGCTCCTACGAGCAGTACTTC	CASSLLRAAGSYEQYF